What follows describes a single T cell receptor (beta chain). This clone was seen more than once but under ten times. The clone's antigen remains unknown. Nothing much larger sits one base from this clone, and base qualities are not available. The library was produced with the immunoSEQ multiplex PCR assay. TCRdb took this table from immuneACCESS and kept in-frame rearrangements with V and J called. Such tables lack part of the clones; where checked against another copy, unresolved V genes explain under half of the gap, and the rest is unexplained. Within this sample are 9,500 to 13,000 clones, with more than 85% of them counted one time only. Clones ranked in the top ten supply around 1.7% of the sample. This sample is drawn from a study of chemoradiotherapy in HPV16-positive cancers (dated by TCRdb to between 2020 and 2023). Background on the whole study: Functional T-cell assays on cells from two HPV16-positive patients defined candidate HPV-specific T-cell clones and common TCR motifs. The study asked whether T-cell immunity against the HPV oncoproteins E6 and E7 changes during chemoradiotherapy and whether it affects survival. The candidate HPV-specific TCRs and motifs were subsequently tracked in TCR repertoires obtained from roughly 90 patients with HPV-related cancers. General study outcomes and caveats: Improved recurrence-free survival in HPV16-positive patients was associated with expansion of HPV-responsive T cells during chemoradiotherapy. Expansion of candidate HPV-specific clones and E7-related TCR motifs was observed in the tumor microenvironment during treatment, whereas no such expansion was observed for non-HPV-specific T cells. Only a couple of HPV16-positive patients were used to derive the functional definition of HPV-specific T cells, and the survival association was reported for HPV16-positive patients.

Repertoires were sampled multiple times during chemoradiotherapy, which allowed clonal expansion in the tumor microenvironment to be followed. The CDR3 sequence holds 13 residues, the cysteine and phenylalanine included. Here the CDR3 DNA is all that survives: 39 bases in frame from base 1. Trimming removed 4 bases from V and 3 bases from J; the gene matches leave 2 bases unexplained. The CDR1 and CDR2 encoded by the germline V gene are SGHDN and FVKESK. The sample was blood, taken from a patient who underwent chemoradiotherapy. This TCR was recovered from a human donor with HPV-associated anogenital cancer. The V and J genes are TRBV14 and TRBJ1-2; 7 bases in the junction line up with TRBD1. The bases read TGTGCCAGCAGCCCCGACAGGGACTATGGCTACACCTTC. This gives the protein CASSPDRDYGYTF.